A single sample is the source of the 24 T cell receptor beta chains below, sequenced in a study of T cells in Graves' hyperthyroidism and ophthalmopathy. TCR beta CDR3 regions were amplified from RNA. The TCR CDR3 first-round RT-PCR relied on the HTBI primer set. TCRdb independently ran MiXCR on the multiplex PCR reads; one entry per CDR3 protein. Found here are 600,000 to 700,000 distinct CDR3 sequences, roughly 14% of them singletons; the top ten hold around 4.1%. Sequenced material: blood. These receptors originate from a woman aged 40 to 50 with Graves' ophthalmopathy.

This clonotype was picked up many times. J is TRBJ1-1 and V is TRBV12-3 or TRBV12-4; TRBD1 agrees at 7 bases. The length of the CDR3 is 14 residues. V dropped 9 bases and J dropped 1; count of bases not matched to a gene: 8. This CDR3 is CASGNRGQNTEAFF. CDR3 sequence (DNA): TGTGCCAGTGGTAACAGGGGACAGAACACTGAAGCTTTCTTT.

The table lists this clonotype with many counts. This chain joins TRBV14 and TRBJ1-6; 8 nucleotides align to TRBD1. From germline, CDR1 is SGHDN and CDR2 FVKESK. The CDR3 length is 15 residues. V gave up 1 base and J gave up 6 bases; unmatched junction bases: 2. CDR3 nucleotide sequence: TGTGCCAGCAGCCAAGTGACAGGGGTTAATTCACCCCTCCACTTT. It is translated as CASSQVTGVNSPLHF.

On this clonotype: One end of the junction is discordant with germline, which a read error may explain. J is TRBJ2-7 and V is TRBV11-2; D unresolved. The CDR3 consists of 12 residues. Germline-derived CDR1 and CDR2 are SGHAT and FQNNGV. CDR3 DNA: TGTGCCAGCAGCGTAGATGGTGGCGAGCAGTACTTC. This encodes CASSVDGGEQYF.

A few counts support this clonotype. The rearrangement uses TRBV7-2 and TRBJ1-1; no clear D. Looked up from germline, CDR1 is SGHTA and CDR2 is FQGNSA. Trimming shortened V by 6 bases and J by 5 bases, and 16 bases separated the two germline ends. The CDR3 is 14 amino acids. CDR3 coding DNA: TGTGCCAGCAGTAAAAACGTAGGGAGAACTGAAGCTTTCTTT. Its translation is CASSKNVGRTEAFF. Full variable domain (missing parts from reference TRBV7-2 and TRBJ1-1): GAGVSQSPSNKVTEKGKDVELRCDPISGHTALYWYRQSLGQGLEFLIYFQGNSAPDKSGLPSDRFSAERTGGSVSTLTIQRTQQEDSAVYLCASSKNVGRTEAFFGQGTRLTVV.

This clonotype was seen at least ten times. The chain carries TRBV11-2 and TRBJ2-2, with 7 nucleotides matching TRBD1. The CDR3 loop spans 17 amino acids. The V gene's germline CDR1 is SGHAT and CDR2 FQNNGV. V was pared by 2 bases and J by 0 bases, with 6 bases of the junction left unmatched. The CDR3 DNA follows: TGTGCCAGCAGCTTATGGTCCGGGACAGCGAACACCGGGGAGCTGTTTTTT. Protein sequence: CASSLWSGTANTGELFF. Supplemented by reference TRBV11-2 and TRBJ2-2, the full variable domain reads EAGVAQSPRYKIIEKRQSVAFWCNPISGHATLYWYQQILGQGPKLLIQFQNNGVVDDSQLPKDRFSAERLKGVDSTLKIQPAKLEDSAVYLCASSLWSGTANTGELFFGEGSRLTVL.

This clonotype was seen a handful of times. The chain employs TRBV6-1 and TRBJ1-1; D not resolved. CDR1 and CDR2 from the germline V gene are MNHNS and SASEGT. This CDR3 is 13 amino acids long. V gave up 10 bases and J gave up 3 bases, with 15 bases separating them. The CDR3 DNA sequence: TGTGCCACCCTGTGGGTTCGGGACACTGAAGCTTTCTTT. Its protein is CATLWVRDTEAFF.

This clonotype has a count of ten or more. This chain joins TRBV28 and TRBJ1-5; perhaps TRBD1 as D (5 bases). V was pared by 6 bases and J by 7 bases, with 16 bases between. The CDR3 totals 14 residues. Germline lookup yields CDR1 MDHEN and CDR2 SYDVKM. The CDR3 DNA is TGTGCCAGCAGAACCGGGGACCATCCACAGCCCCAGCATTTT. This encodes CASRTGDHPQPQHF.

This clonotype came up many times. Here the CDR3 DNA reads TGTGCCAGCAGTTTAGGGCGAGGTTCCGACCATCAGCCCCAGCATTTT. Amino acid sequence: CASSLGRGSDHQPQHF. J is TRBJ1-5 and V is TRBV28, with D unclear. Germline CDR1 is MDHEN and CDR2 is SYDVKM. V was clipped by 2 bases and J by 5 bases, with 16 bases between them. The CDR3 extends over 16 amino acids.

In its sample, this clonotype was seen many times. The V gene is TRBV20-1, the J gene TRBJ1-2; TRBD1 might be the D (6 bases). The CDR3 contains 13 residues. V dropped 6 bases and J dropped 6 bases, with 17 bases sitting between them. Germline V CDR1 and CDR2: DFQATT, SNEGSKA (reference sequence). The CDR3 loop reads CSAGDKSIDGYTF. The CDR3 region has the DNA TGCAGTGCAGGGGACAAGAGCATTGATGGCTACACCTTC.

J is TRBJ1-2 and V is TRBV2; D gene uncertain. The germline V gene encodes CDR1 SNHLY and CDR2 FYNNEI. The CDR3 has 15 residues. Trimming left V 5 bases short and J 0 bases short, with 13 bases between. CDR3 sequence reads: CASSNNRPANYGYTF. DNA of the CDR3: TGTGCCAGCAGTAATAATAGACCAGCTAACTATGGCTACACCTTC. Supplemented by reference TRBV2 and TRBJ1-2, the full variable domain reads EPEVTQTPSHQVTQMGQEVILRCVPISNHLYFYWYRQILGQKVEFLVSFYNNEISEKSEIFDDQFSVERPDGSNFTLKIRSTKLEDSAMYFCASSNNRPANYGYTFGSGTRLTVV.

This clonotype was counted at least ten times. V and J are TRBV28 and TRBJ1-6; the match to TRBD1 covers 8 bases. Germline trimming cut 6 bases from V and 8 bases from J; bases unmatched to any gene: 6. The CDR3 sequence is 14 residues long. Germline CDR1 reads MDHEN; CDR2 reads SYDVKM. DNA of the CDR3: TGTGCCAGCAGGACAGGGGAAGTTTATTCACCCCTCCACTTT. This gives the protein CASRTGEVYSPLHF.

The CDR3 DNA reads TGTGCCAGCAGTTACCGGCGTCGCGAGCAGTACTTC. It is translated as CASSYRRREQYF. The chain joins TRBV6-7 to TRBJ2-7; D not certain. TRBV6-7 is marked as an open reading frame, function uncertain. CDR3 length: 12 residues. V lost 2 bases, J lost 6 bases, and 8 bases lay in between.

This clonotype was counted a few times. This sequence joins TRBV27 and TRBJ1-1; D is undetermined. Per germline, CDR1 MNHEY and CDR2 SMNVEV (reference sequence). The CDR3 extends over 14 amino acids. Deletions cut 2 bases from V and 8 bases from J, with 15 bases between. The CDR3, as DNA: TGTGCCAGCAGTTTAGCAGCAGACCGAGCGGAAGCTTTCTTT. It is translated as CASSLAADRAEAFF.

This clonotype has a count of ten or more. V gene TRBV6-6 combines with J gene TRBJ2-4; no reliable D call. The V end was cut by 2 bases, the J end by 3 bases, with 2 bases between. The CDR3 sequence is 12 residues long. Germline loops: CDR1 MNHNY, CDR2 SVGAGI (reference sequence). The CDR3 DNA follows: TGTGCCAGCAGTTACAACAAAAACATTCAGTACTTC. This gives the protein CASSYNKNIQYF.

A few counts support this clonotype. The V gene is TRBV25-1, the J gene TRBJ2-7, with D uncertain. Looked up from germline, CDR1 is MGHDK and CDR2 is SYGVNS. V lost 7 bases and J 2 bases, leaving 15 bases between the germline ends. This CDR3 is built from 14 residues. The CDR3 nucleotides are TGTGCCAGCACCGCATGGACGGAACCCTACGAGCAGTACTTC. Protein: CASTAWTEPYEQYF.

As to this clonotype: An end of the junction differs from the germline gene, which may be a read error. This chain links TRBV18 with TRBJ2-5, with D possibly TRBD2 on 6 matching bases. The germline V gene has CDR1 KGHSH and CDR2 LQKENI. This CDR3 has 15 residues. The CDR3, as DNA: TGTGCCAGCTCGCCACGCATTCGAGCGGGAGAGACCCAGTACTTC. Its protein product is CASSPRIRAGETQYF.

There are many counts of this clonotype. The genes are TRBV6-2 or TRBV6-3 and TRBJ1-1; unclear D gene. Trimming took 2 bases from V and 2 from J, leaving 12 bases between them. The CDR3 extends over 15 amino acids. Germline CDR1 is MNHEY and CDR2 is SVGEGT. CDR3 sequence (DNA): TGTGCCAGCAGTTACGGTGCGACGGCAAACACTGAAGCTTTCTTT. It is translated as CASSYGATANTEAFF.

The V gene is TRBV7-3, the J gene TRBJ1-1; no reliable D call. Germline lookup yields CDR1 SGHTA and CDR2 FQGTGA. Deletions cut 8 bases from V and 3 bases from J, with 10 bases between. CDR3 size: 12 residues. The CDR3 DNA is TGTGCCAGCGAAGGAGCGGACACTGAAGCTTTCTTT. It codes for CASEGADTEAFF.

V and J are TRBV6-1 and TRBJ2-5; tentatively, D is TRBD1 or TRBD2 (6 bases each). Germline lookup yields CDR1 MNHNS and CDR2 SASEGT. V dropped 7 bases and J dropped 3 bases, with 9 bases sitting between them. The length of the CDR3 is 12 residues. The CDR3 loop is CASTGAEETQYF. The CDR3 DNA sequence: TGTGCCAGCACGGGGGCTGAAGAGACCCAGTACTTC.

There are a few counts of this clonotype. The rearrangement links TRBV14 to TRBJ1-2; 9 bases are a match to TRBD1. The ends lost 2 bases at V and 4 bases at J; junction bases unmatched: 5. CDR1 and CDR2 (germline): SGHDN, FVKESK. The CDR3 consists of 15 residues. CDR3 sequence: CASSQTGTGRYGYTF. The CDR3, as DNA: TGTGCCAGCAGCCAAACCGGGACAGGGCGCTATGGCTACACCTTC.

Ten or more counts support this clonotype. J is TRBJ1-2 and V is TRBV6-5, with 11 bases identical to TRBD1. V shed 2 bases, J shed 4 bases, and the junction held 6 bases outside the gene matches. The germline V gene has CDR1 MNHEY and CDR2 SVGAGI. This CDR3 has 16 amino acids. The DNA of the CDR3 is TGTGCCAGCAGTTACCAGAGGACAGGGGGCGGCTATGGCTACACCTTC. Its protein product is CASSYQRTGGGYGYTF.

This clonotype came up many times. The V gene is TRBV7-2, the J gene TRBJ1-3, with 8 bases aligning to TRBD1. The V gene end was trimmed by 4 bases and the J gene end by 0 bases; junction bases not matched to a gene: 11. Germline loops: CDR1 SGHTA, CDR2 FQGNSA. The length of the CDR3 is 18 residues. In DNA form, the CDR3 reads TGTGCCAGCAGCTCTCGGGCCGGGACAGGATCCTCTGGAAACACCATATATTTT. The encoded protein is CASSSRAGTGSSGNTIYF.

This clonotype came up many times. The rearrangement uses TRBV20-1 and TRBJ1-5; D gene uncertain. Trimming removed 6 bases at V and 2 bases at J, with 8 bases between. The V gene's germline CDR1 is DFQATT and CDR2 SNEGSKA (reference sequence). The CDR3 sequence is 12 residues long. The CDR3 region has the DNA TGCAGTGCCAGTAGAGGCAATCAGCCCCAGCATTTT. It yields the protein CSASRGNQPQHF.

The chain joins TRBV28 to TRBJ2-5; 11 positions agree with TRBD1. This CDR3 is 17 amino acids long. After removal of 2 bases from V and 3 bases from J, the junction contained 8 bases not matched to a gene. Germline values: CDR1 MDHEN, CDR2 SYDVKM. Written as DNA, the CDR3 is TGTGCCAGCAGTTTAGCTCGGACAGGGGGCTGGAAAGAGACCCAGTACTTC. Translation gives CASSLARTGGWKETQYF.